Here is one T cell receptor (beta chain) with its context. The sample belongs to a study of CD8 T cells in ankylosing spondylitis. In TCRdb, the 5' RACE reads were re-called with MiXCR into one record per CDR3 protein. The table includes approximately 250,000 distinct CDR3 sequences, roughly 25% detected once. Germline values: CDR1 DFQATT, CDR2 SNEGSKA (reference sequence). Trimming removed 3 bases from V and 6 bases from J; junction bases left unmatched: 3. This CDR3 comprises 13 residues. The V call is TRBV20-1, the J call TRBJ2-7; TRBD2 aligns across 12 bases. Sequenced input: blood, either unsorted or a sorted T cell fraction (not recorded which). The sequence came from a male donor with ankylosing spondylitis or in good health (not recorded which). CDR3 nucleotides: TGCAGTGCTAGTCTAGCGGGGGGGCTCGAGCAGTACTTC. This gives the protein CSASLAGGLEQYF.